This TCR beta chain was identified during a study of cytomegalovirus exposure and HLA in healthy donors. Profiling relied on immunoSEQ multiplex PCR, and the TCRdb table lists in-frame clones only, not all of them. This sample carries roughly 56,000 clones, more than 85% of them seen once, and the ten largest clones take around 2.2%. For this clone: Its target is not known.

Per germline, CDR1 SGHDT and CDR2 YYEEEE. The trim removed 3 bases at V and 3 bases at J, leaving 4 bases unmatched. The CDR3 has 15 amino acids. Study results and limitations: According to the study, roughly 160 TCR beta chains were cytomegalovirus-associated.

The sequenced material came from PBMCs. The V and J genes are TRBV5-6 and TRBJ1-3; 9 positions match TRBD1. The TCR sequence derives from a woman between 25 and 40 years old in good health and CMV-seronegative. The CDR3 region is CASSWGTGIGNTIYF. The CDR3 DNA follows: TGTGCCAGCAGCTGGGGGACAGGGATTGGAAACACCATATATTTT.